This TCR beta chain was sequenced during a study of human T cells and chemical hapten exposure. In TCRdb, the RACE reads were re-called with MiXCR into one record per CDR3 protein. The table records approximately 57,000 distinct CDR3 sequences, 9.3% of them present only once. Specified time point: patch test 1, 2 weeks after DPC sensitization. Treatment in this sample: therapeutic diphenylcyclopropenone sensitization with weekly scalp DPC. This clonotype has at least ten counts. The germline gene is not matched at one end of the junction; a read error may be the cause. The receptor comes from a woman aged 40 to 49 with alopecia areata. Some clones in this sample may be carry-over from other donors' samples. The sequences come from whole blood, collected in connection with sensitization to the hapten diphenylcyclopropenone (DPC).

The CDR3 nucleotides read TGTGCCAGCGGCCAGTCGGACAGTAACACAGATACGCAGTATTTT. Its protein is CASGQSDSNTDTQYF. The chain joins TRBV4-2 to TRBJ2-3, with TRBD1 as a possible D gene (6 bases). CDR3 length equals 15 residues. Germline V lookup: CDR1 LGHNA, CDR2 YNFKEQ.